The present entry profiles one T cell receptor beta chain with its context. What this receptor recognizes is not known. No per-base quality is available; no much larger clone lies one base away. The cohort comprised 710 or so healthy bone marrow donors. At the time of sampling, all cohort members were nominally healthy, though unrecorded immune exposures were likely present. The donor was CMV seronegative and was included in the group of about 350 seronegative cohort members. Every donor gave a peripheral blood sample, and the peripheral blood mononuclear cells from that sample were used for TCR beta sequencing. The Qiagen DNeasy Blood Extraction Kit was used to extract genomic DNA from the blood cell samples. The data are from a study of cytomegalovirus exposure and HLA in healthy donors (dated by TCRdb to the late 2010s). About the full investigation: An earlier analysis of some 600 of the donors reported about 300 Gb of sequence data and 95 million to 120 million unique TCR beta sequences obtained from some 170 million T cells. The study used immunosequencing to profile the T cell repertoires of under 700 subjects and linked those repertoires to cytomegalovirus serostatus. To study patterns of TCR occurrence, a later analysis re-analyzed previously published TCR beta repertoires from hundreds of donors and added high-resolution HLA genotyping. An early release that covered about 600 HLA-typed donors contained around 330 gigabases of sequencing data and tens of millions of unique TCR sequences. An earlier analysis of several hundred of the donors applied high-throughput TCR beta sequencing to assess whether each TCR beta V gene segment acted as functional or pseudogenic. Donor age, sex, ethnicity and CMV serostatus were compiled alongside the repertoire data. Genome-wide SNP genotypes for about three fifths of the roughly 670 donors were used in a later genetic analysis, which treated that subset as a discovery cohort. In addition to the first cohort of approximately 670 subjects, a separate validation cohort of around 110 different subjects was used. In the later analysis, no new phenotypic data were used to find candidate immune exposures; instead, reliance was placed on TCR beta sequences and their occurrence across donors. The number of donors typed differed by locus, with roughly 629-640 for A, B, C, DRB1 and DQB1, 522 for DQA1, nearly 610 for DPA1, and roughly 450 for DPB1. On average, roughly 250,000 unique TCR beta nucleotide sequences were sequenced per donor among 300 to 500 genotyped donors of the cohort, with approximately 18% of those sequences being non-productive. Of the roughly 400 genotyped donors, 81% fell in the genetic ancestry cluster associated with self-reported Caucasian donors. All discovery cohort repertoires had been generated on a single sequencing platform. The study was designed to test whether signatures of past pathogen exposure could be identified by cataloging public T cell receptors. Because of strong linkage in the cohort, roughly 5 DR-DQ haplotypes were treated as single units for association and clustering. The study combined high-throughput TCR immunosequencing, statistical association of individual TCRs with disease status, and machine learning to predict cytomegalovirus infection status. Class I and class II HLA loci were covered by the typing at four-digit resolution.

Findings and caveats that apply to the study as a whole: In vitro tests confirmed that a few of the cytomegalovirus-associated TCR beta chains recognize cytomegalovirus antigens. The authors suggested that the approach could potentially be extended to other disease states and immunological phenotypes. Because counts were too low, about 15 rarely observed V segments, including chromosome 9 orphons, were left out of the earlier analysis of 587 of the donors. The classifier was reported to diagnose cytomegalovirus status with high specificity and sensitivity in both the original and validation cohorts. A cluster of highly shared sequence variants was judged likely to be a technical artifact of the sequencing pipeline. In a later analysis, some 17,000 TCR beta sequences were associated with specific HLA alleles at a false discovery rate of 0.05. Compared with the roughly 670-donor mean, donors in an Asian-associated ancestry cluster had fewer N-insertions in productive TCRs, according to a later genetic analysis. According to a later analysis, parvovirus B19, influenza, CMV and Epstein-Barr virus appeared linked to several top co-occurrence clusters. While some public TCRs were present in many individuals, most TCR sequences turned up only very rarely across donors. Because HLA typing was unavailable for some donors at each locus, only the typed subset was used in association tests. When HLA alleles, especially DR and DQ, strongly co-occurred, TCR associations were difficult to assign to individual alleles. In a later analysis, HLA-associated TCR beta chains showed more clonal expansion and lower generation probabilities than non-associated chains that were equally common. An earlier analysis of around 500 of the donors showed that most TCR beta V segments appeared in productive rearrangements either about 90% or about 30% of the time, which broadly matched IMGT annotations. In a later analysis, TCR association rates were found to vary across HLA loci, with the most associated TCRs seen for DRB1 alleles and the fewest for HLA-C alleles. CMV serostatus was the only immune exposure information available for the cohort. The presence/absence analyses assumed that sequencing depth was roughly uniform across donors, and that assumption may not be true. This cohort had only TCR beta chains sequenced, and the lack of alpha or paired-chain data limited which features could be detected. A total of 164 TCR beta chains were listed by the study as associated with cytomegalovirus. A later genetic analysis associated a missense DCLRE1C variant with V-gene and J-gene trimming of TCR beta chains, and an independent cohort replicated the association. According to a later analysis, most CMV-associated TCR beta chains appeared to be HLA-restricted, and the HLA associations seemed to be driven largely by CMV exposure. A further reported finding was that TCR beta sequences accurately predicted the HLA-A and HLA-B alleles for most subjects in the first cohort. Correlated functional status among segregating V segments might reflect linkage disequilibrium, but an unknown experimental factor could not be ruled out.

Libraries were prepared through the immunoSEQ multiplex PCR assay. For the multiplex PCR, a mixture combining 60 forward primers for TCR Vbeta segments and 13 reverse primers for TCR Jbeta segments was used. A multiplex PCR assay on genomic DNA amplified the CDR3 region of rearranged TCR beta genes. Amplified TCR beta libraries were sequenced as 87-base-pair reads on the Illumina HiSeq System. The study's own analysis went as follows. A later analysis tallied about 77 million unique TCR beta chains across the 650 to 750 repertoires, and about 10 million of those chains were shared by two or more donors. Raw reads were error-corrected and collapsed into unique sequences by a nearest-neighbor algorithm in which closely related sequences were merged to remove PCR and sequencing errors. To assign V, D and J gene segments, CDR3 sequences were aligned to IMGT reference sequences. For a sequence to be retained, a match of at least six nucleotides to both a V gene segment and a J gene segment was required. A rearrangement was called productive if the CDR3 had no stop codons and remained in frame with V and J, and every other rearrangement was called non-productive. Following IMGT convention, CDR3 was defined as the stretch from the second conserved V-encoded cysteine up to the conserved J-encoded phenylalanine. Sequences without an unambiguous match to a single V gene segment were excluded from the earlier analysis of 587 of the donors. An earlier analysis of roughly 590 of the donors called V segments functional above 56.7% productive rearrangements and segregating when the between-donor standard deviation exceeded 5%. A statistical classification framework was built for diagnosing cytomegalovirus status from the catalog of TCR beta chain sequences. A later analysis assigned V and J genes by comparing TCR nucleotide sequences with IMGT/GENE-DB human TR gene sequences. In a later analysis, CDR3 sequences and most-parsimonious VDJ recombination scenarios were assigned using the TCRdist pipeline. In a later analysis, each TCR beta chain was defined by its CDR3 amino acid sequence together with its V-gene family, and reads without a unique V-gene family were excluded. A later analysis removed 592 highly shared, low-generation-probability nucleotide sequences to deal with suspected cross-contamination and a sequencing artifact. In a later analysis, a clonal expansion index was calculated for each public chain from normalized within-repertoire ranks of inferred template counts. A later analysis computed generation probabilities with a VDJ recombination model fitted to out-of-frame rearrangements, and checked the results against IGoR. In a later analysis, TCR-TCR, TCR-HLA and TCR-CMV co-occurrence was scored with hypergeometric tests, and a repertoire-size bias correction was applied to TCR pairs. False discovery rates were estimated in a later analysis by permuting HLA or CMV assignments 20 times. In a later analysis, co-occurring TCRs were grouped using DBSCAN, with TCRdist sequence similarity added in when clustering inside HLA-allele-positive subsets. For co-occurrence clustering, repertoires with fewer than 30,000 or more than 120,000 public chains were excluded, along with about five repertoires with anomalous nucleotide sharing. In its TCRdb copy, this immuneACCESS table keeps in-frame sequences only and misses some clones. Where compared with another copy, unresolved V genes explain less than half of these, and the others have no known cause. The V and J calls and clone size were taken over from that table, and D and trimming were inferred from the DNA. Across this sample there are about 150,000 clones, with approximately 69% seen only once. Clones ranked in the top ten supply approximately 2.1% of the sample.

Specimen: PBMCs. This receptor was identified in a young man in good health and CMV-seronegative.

This receptor carries the CDR3 CASSYWAREGYTF. In nucleotide form, the sequence is TGTGCCAGCAGTTACTGGGCGAGGGAAGGCTACACCTTC. The chain links TRBV6-6 with TRBJ1-2; the D gene assignment is ambiguous. The germline V gene (reference sequence) gives CDR1 as MNHNY and CDR2 as SVGAGI. Trimming removed 1 base from V and 8 bases from J, leaving 11 bases between the germline ends. From the cysteine up to the phenylalanine, the CDR3 has a length of 13 residues. Only the CDR3 DNA stays, 39 bases, in frame from base 1.